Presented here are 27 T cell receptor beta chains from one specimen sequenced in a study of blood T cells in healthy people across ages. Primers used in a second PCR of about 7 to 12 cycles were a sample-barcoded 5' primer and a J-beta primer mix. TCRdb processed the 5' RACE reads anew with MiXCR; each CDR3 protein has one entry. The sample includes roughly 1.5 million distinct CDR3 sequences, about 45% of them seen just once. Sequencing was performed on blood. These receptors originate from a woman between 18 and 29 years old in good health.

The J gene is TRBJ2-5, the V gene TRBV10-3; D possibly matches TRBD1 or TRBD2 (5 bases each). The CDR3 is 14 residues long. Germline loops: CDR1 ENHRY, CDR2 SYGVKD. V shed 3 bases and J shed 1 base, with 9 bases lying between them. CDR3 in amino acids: CAISEPGTQETQYF. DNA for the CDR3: TGTGCCATCAGTGAACCAGGGACCCAAGAGACCCAGTACTTC.

This CDR3 reads CASSREGRELFF. The CDR3 nucleotides read TGTGCCAGCAGCCGCGAGGGCCGGGAGCTGTTTTTT. This sequence joins TRBV7-9 and TRBJ2-2; D is perhaps TRBD2 (5 bases). Trimming left V 5 bases short and J 9 bases short, with 10 bases between. This CDR3 is 12 amino acids long. Germline values: CDR1 SEHNR, CDR2 FQNEAQ (reference sequence).

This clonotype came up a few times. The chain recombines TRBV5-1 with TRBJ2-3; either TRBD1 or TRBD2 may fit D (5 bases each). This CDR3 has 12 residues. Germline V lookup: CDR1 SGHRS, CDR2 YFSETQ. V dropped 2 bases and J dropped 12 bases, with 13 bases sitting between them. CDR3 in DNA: TGCGCCAGCAGCTTAACCGGGACCCTCCAGTATTTT. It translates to CASSLTGTLQYF.

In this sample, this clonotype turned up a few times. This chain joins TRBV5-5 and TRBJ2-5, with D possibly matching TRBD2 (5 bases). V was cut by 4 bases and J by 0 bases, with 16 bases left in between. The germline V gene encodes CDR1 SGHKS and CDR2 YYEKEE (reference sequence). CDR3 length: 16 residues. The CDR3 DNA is TGTGCCAGCAGCCAGAGAGAGGGTAACTACCAAGAGACCCAGTACTTC. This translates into CASSQREGNYQETQYF.

For the CDR3, the DNA is TGTGCCAGCAGCCAGGGCAGGGGGCGTAGGTATGAGCAGTTCTTC. Translation gives CASSQGRGRRYEQFF. The chain uses TRBV7-8 and TRBJ2-1; 8 bases are a match to TRBD1. The CDR3 has 15 residues. Trimming removed 5 bases from V and 8 bases from J; junction bases left unmatched: 11. Germline assignment: CDR1 SGHVS and CDR2 FQNEAQ.

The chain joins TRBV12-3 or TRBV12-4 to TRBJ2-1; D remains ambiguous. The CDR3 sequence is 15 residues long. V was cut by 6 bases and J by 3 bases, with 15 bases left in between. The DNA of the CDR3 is TGTGCCAGCAGCCACCCACGGACGGACTACAATGAGCAGTTCTTC. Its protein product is CASSHPRTDYNEQFF.

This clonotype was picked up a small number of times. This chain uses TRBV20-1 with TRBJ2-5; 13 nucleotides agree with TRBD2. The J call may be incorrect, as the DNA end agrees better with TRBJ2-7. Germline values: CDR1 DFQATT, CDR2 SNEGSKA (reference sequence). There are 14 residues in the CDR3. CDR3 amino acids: CSAVGLAGFYEQYF. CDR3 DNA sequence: TGCAGTGCTGTGGGACTAGCGGGATTCTACGAGCAGTACTTC.

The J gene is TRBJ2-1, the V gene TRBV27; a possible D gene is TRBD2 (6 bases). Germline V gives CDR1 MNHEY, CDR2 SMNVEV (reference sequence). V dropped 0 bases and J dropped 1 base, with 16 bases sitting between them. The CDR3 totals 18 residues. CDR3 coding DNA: TGTGCCAGCAGTTTATCTCCGGTACTAGCTGTTTCCTACAATGAGCAGTTCTTC. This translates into CASSLSPVLAVSYNEQFF.

Here the CDR3 reads CASSLDPAGSSYEQYF. The CDR3 nucleotides read TGTGCCAGCAGCTTAGACCCAGCGGGGAGCTCCTACGAGCAGTACTTC. This chain connects TRBV7-6 to TRBJ2-7; the match to TRBD2 covers 7 bases. CDR3 length: 16 amino acids. V gave up 1 base and J gave up 0 bases; unmatched junction bases: 6. Germline V gene data show CDR1 as SGHVS and CDR2 as FNYEAQ.

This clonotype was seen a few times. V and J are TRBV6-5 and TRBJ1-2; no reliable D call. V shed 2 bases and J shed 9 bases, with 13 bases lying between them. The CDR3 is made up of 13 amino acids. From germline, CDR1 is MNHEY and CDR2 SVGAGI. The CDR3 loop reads CASSYAGRLSYTF. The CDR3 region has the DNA TGTGCCAGCAGTTACGCGGGGAGGCTTAGCTACACCTTC.

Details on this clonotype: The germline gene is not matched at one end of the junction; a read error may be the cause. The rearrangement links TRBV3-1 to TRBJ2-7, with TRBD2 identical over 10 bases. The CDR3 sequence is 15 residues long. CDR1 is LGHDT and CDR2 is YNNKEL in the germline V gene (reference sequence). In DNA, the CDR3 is TGTGCCAGCAACCAAGGACTAGCGGAAACCTACGAGCAGTACTTC. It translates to CASNQGLAETYEQYF.

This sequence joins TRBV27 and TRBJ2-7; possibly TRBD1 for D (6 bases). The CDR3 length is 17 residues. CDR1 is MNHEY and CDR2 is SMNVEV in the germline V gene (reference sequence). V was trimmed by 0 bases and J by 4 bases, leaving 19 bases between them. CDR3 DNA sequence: TGTGCCAGCAGTTTATCGCGAGCAGGGGCCAGTCCATACGAGCAGTACTTC. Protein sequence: CASSLSRAGASPYEQYF.

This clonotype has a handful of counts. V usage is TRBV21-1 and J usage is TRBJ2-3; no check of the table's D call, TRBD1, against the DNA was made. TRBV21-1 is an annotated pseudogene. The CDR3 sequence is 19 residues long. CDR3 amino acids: CASSKAAFTGAPIRATQYF. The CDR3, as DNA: TGTGCCAGCAGCAAAGCGGCTTTTACGGGGGCTCCCATTAGGGCTACGCAGTATTTT.

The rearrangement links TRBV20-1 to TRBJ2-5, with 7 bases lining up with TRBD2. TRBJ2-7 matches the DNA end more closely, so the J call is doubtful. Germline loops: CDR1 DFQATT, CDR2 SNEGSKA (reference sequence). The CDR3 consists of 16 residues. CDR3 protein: CSARDSGLGTTYEQYF. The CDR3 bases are TGCAGTGCTAGAGATAGCGGGTTAGGCACTACCTACGAGCAGTACTTC.

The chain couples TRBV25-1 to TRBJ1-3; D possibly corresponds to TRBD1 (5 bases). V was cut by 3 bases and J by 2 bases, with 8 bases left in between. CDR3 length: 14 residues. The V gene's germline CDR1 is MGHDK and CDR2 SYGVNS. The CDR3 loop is CASSDSGAGNTIYF. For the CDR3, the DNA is TGTGCCAGCAGTGACTCGGGGGCTGGAAACACCATATATTTT.

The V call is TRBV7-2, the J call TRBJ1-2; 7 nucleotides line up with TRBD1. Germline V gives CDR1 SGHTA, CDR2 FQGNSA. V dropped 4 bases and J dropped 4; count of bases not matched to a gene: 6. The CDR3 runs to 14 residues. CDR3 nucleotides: TGTGCCAGCAGCTCACCGACAGGGATCTATGGCTACACCTTC. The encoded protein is CASSSPTGIYGYTF.

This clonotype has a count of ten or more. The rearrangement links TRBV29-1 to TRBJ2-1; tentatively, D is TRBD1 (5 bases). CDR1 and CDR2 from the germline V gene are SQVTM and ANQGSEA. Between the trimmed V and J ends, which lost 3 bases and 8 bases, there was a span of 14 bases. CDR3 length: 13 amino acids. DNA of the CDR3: TGCAGCGTTGACCCGCAGCAGGGTCATGAGCAGTTCTTC. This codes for CSVDPQQGHEQFF.

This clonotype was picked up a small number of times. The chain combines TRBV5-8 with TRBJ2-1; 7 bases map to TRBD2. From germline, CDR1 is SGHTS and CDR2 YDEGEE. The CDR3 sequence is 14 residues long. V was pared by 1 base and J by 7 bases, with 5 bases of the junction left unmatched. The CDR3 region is CASSLMAGDNEQFF. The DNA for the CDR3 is TGTGCCAGCAGCTTGATGGCGGGGGATAATGAGCAGTTCTTC.

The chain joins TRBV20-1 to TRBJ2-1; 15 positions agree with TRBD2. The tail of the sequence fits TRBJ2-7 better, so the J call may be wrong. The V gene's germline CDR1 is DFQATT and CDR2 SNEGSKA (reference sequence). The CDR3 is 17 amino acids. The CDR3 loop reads CSANPGLAGGRYNEQYF. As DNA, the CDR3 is TGCAGTGCTAATCCGGGACTAGCGGGAGGACGATACAATGAGCAGTACTTC.

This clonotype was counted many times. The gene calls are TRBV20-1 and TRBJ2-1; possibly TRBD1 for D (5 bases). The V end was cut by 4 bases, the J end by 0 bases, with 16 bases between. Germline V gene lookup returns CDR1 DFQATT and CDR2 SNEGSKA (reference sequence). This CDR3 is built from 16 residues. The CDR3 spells CSANGADGSSYNEQFF. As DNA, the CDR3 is TGCAGTGCTAATGGGGCAGACGGTAGCTCCTACAATGAGCAGTTCTTC.

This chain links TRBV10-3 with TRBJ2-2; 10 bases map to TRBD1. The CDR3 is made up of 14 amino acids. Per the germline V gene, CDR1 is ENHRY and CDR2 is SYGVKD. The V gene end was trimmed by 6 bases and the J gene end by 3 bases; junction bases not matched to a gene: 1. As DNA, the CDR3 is TGTGCCATCAGCGGACAGGGGGACACCGGGGAGCTGTTTTTT. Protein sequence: CAISGQGDTGELFF.

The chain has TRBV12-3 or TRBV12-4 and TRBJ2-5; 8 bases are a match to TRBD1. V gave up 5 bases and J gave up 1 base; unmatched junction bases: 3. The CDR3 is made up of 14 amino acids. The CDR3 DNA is TGTGCCAGCAGTAAAACAGGGGGCCAAGAGACCCAGTACTTC. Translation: CASSKTGGQETQYF.

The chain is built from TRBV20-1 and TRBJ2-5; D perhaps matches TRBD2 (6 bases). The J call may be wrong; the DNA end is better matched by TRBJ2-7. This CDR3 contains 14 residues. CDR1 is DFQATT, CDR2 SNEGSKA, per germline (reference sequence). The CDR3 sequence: CSARTTPWGYEQYF. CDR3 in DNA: TGCAGTGCGCGGACTACCCCTTGGGGGTACGAGCAGTACTTC.

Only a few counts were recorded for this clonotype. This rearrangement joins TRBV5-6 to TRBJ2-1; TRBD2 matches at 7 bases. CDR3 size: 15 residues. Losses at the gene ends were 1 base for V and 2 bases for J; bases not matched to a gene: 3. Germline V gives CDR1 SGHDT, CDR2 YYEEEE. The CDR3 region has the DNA TGTGCCAGCAGCTTGATCGGGAGGCCCTACAATGAGCAGTTCTTC. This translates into CASSLIGRPYNEQFF.

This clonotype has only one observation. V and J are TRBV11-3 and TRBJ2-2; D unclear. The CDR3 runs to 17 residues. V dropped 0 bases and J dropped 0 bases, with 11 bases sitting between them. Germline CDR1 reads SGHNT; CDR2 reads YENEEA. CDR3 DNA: TGTGCCAGCAGCTTAGATGGTCCGGGCCCGAACACCGGGGAGCTGTTTTTT. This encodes CASSLDGPGPNTGELFF.

The CDR3 region has the DNA TGTGCCATCAGTGACCGGCAAAACTATGGCTACACCTTC. This sequence encodes CAISDRQNYGYTF. The gene calls are TRBV10-3 and TRBJ1-2, with D unresolved. In germline, CDR1 is ENHRY, CDR2 SYGVKD. The CDR3 consists of 13 residues. Trimming pared 3 bases from V and 2 bases from J, leaving 7 bases between.

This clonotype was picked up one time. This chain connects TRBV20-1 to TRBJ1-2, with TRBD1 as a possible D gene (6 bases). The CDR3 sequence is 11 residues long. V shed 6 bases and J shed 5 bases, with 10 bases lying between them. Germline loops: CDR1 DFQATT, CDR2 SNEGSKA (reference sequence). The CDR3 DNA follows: TGCAGTGCCGAGGGGGTTTATGGCTACACCTTC. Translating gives CSAEGVYGYTF.